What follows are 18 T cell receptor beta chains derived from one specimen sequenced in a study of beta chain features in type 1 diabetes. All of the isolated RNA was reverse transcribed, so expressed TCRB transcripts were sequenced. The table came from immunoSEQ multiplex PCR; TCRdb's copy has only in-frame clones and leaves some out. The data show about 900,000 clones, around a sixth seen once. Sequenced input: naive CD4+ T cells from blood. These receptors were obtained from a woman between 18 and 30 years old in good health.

The CDR3 nucleotides read TGCAGCGAAGTACTAGCGGGGGGGCTCCAAGAGACCCAGTACTTC. Its translation: CSEVLAGGLQETQYF. The chain combines TRBV29-1 with TRBJ2-5; TRBD2 matches at 13 bases. Germline V gene sequence: CDR1 SQVTM, CDR2 ANQGSEA. The CDR3 loop spans 15 amino acids. With 7 bases clipped from V and 1 base from J, the junction kept 6 bases outside the gene matches.

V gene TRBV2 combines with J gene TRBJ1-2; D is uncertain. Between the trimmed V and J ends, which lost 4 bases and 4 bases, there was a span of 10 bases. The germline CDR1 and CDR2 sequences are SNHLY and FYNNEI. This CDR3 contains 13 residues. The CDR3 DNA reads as TGTGCCAGCAGTGGGGGAGTTTTCTATGGCTACACCTTC. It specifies CASSGGVFYGYTF.

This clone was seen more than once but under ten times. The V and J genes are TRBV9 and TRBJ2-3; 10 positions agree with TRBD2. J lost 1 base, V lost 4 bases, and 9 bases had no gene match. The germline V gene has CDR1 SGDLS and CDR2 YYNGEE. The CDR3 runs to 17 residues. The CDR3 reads CASSSRTSGKRTDTQYF. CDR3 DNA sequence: TGTGCCAGCAGCTCCCGGACTAGCGGTAAACGCACAGATACGCAGTATTTT.

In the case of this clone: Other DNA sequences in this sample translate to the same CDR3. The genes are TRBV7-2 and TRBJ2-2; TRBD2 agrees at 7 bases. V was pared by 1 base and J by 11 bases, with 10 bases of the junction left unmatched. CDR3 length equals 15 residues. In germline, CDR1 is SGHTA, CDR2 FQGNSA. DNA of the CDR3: TGTGCCAGCAGCTTAGTGGGAGGGCCGGAAGGTGAGCTGTTTTTT. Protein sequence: CASSLVGGPEGELFF.

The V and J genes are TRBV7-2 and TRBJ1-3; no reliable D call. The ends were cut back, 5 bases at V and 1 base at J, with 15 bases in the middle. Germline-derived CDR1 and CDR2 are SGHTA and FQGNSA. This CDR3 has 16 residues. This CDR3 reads CASSTNRRQSGNTIYF. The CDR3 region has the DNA TGTGCCAGCAGCACTAACCGGAGGCAGTCTGGAAACACCATATATTTT.

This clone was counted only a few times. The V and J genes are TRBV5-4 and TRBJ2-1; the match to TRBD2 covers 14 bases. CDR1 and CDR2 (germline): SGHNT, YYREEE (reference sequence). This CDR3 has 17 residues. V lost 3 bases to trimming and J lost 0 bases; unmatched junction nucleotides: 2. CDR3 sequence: CASSSGTSGSSYNEQFF. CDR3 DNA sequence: TGTGCCAGCAGCTCTGGGACTAGCGGGAGCTCCTACAATGAGCAGTTCTTC.

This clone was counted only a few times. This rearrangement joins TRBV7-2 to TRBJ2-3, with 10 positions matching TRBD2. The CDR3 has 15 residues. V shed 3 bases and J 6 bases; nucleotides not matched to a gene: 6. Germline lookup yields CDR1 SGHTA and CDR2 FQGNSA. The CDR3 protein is CASSFLAGVWDTQYF. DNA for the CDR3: TGTGCCAGCAGCTTTCTAGCGGGAGTATGGGATACGCAGTATTTT.

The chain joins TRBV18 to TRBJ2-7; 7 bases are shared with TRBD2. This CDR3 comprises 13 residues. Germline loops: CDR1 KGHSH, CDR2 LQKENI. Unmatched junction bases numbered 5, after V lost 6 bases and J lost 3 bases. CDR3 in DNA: TGTGCCAGCTCGCTAGCGGTTGACTACGAGCAGTACTTC. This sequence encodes CASSLAVDYEQYF.

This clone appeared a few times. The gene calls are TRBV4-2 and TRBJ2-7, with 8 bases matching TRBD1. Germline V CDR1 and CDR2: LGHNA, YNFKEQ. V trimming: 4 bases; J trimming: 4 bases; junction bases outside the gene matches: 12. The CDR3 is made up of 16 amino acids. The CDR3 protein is CASSLSAGTGEYEQYF. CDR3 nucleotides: TGTGCCAGCAGCCTGTCGGCCGGGACAGGAGAATACGAGCAGTACTTC.

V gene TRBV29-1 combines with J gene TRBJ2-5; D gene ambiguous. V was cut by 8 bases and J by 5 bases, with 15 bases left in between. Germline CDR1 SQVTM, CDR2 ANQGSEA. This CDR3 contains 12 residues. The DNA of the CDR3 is TGCAGCTGGTATTCTGCCCGGGAGACCCAGTACTTC. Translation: CSWYSARETQYF.

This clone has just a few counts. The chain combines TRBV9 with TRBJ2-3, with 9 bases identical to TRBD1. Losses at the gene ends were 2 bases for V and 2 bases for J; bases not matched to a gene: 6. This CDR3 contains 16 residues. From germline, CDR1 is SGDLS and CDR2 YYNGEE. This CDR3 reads CASSVSGTGYTDTQYF. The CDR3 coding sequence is TGTGCCAGCAGCGTGTCCGGGACAGGGTACACAGATACGCAGTATTTT.

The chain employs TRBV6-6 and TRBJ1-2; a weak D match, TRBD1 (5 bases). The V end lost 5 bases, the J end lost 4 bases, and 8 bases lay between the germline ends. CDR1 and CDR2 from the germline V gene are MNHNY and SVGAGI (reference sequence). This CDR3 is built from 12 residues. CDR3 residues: CASSAGLYGYTF. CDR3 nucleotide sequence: TGTGCCAGCAGTGCGGGACTCTATGGCTACACCTTC.

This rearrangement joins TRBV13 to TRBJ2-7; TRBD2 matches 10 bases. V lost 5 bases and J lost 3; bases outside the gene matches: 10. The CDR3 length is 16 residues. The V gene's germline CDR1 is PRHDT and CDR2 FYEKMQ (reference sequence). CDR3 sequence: CASSPRPTSGHYEQYF. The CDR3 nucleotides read TGTGCCAGCAGCCCCCGGCCGACTAGCGGGCACTACGAGCAGTACTTC.

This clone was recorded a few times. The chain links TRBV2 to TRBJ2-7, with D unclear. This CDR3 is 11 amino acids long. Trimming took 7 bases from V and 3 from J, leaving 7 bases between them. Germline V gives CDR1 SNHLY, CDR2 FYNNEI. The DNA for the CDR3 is TGTGCCAGCATCTCTGGCTACGAGCAGTACTTC. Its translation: CASISGYEQYF.

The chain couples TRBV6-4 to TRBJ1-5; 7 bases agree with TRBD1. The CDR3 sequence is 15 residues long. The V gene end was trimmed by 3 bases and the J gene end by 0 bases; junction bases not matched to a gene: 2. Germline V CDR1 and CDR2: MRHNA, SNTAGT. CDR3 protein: CASSEGQPSNQPQHF. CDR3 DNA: TGTGCCAGCAGTGAGGGACAGCCTAGCAATCAGCCCCAGCATTTT.

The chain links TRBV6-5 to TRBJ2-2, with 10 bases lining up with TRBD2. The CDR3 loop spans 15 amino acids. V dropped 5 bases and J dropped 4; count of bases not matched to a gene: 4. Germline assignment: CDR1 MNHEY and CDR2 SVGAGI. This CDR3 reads CASSVASGSTGELFF. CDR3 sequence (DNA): TGTGCCAGCAGTGTTGCTAGCGGGAGCACCGGGGAGCTGTTTTTT.

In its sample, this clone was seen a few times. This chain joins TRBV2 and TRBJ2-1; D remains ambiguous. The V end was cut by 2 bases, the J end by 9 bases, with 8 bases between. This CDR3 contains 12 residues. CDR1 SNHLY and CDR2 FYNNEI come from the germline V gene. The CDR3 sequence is CASSERVGEQFF. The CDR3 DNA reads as TGTGCCAGCAGTGAACGAGTTGGTGAGCAGTTCTTC.

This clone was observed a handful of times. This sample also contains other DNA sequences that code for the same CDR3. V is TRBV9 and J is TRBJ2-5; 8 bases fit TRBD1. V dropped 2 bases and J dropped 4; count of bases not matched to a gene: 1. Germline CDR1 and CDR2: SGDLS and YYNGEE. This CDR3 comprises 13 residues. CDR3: CASSVQGAETQYF. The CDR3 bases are TGTGCCAGCAGCGTTCAGGGGGCAGAGACCCAGTACTTC.